The sequence of this T cell receptor (beta chain) was determined in a study of shared T cell receptors in the human thymus. Assay used: immunoSEQ multiplex PCR; TCRdb lists only in-frame clones, some missing. The data contain some 700,000 clones, 75% to 90% of them seen just once; the ten biggest clones take up approximately 0.01%. CDR3 length: 15 residues. CDR1 and CDR2 (germline): SGHDN, FVKESK. Unmatched junction bases numbered 4, after V lost 0 bases and J lost 3 bases. The same specimen was also included in a second study, on human thymus T cells.

The chain is built from TRBV14 and TRBJ1-1, with TRBD1 identical over 7 bases. Sequencing used thymocytes. The source of this sequence is a girl under three years old with a congenital heart defect. CDR3 amino acids: CASSQEADRYTEAFF. CDR3 in DNA: TGTGCCAGCAGCCAAGAAGCGGACAGGTACACTGAAGCTTTCTTT.